Here is one T cell receptor (beta chain) with its context. Its antigen specificity is not known. Base qualities were left out, and no much larger clone turns up one base away. This record belongs to a study of control samples from healthy donors and cancer patients (dated by TCRdb to between 2020 and 2021). The library relied on the immunoSEQ multiplex PCR assay. TCRdb stores this immuneACCESS table with in-frame sequences only. Part of the clones is absent; in the studies checked, under half of the shortfall reflects unresolved V genes, and no reason is known for the rest. This sample has 400,000 to 450,000 clones in its table, and roughly 90% of those were observed once. 5% to 8% of the sample is held by the ten biggest clonotypes. V and J are truncated by 2 bases and 4 bases respectively, leaving an intervening sequence of 15 bases. The CDR1 and CDR2 encoded by the germline V gene are SGHRS and YFSETQ. Its CDR3 holds 15 amino acids, cysteine through phenylalanine. Only the CDR3 part of the read is kept: 45 bases, read in frame from the first base.

This sequence was found in a man aged 40-49 years with head and neck cancer. Recombination joined TRBV5-1 with TRBJ1-1; a tentative D match to TRBD1 spans 5 bases. Sequenced sample: PBMCs. The CDR3 protein is CASSFPRQGSTEAFF. The nucleotide sequence reads TGCGCCAGCAGCTTCCCTCGTCAGGGAAGCACTGAAGCTTTCTTT. With the rest looked up from the reference TRBV5-1 and TRBJ1-1 genes rather than sequenced, the full variable domain is KAGVTQTPRYLIKTRGQQVTLSCSPISGHRSVSWYQQTPGQGLQFLFEYFSETQRNKGNFPGRFSGRQFSNSRSEMNVSTLELGDSALYLCASSFPRQGSTEAFFGQGTRLTVV.